The 2 T cell receptor beta chains reported below all come from one sample, sequenced in a study of shared clonotypes between healthy human individuals. The naive CD8 fraction comprised CD45RO-negative cells positively selected for CCR7 and excluded terminally differentiated effector memory CD45RA+ cells. Profiled with immunoSEQ multiplex PCR; TCRdb holds only in-frame clones, not every one. The sample records about 1,900,000 clones, just under 95% being singletons. The sample comprised naive CD8+ T cells sorted from blood. The receptor source for this set is a man in his late teens or twenties in good health.

Note on this clone: In the same sample, other DNA sequences code for this CDR3. The chain couples TRBV28 to TRBJ2-1; D is ambiguous. Germline loops: CDR1 MDHEN, CDR2 SYDVKM. The CDR3 runs to 13 residues. V was shortened by 2 bases and J by 9 bases, with 11 bases between the two germline ends. CDR3 region: CASSLIWGGEQFF. Written as DNA, the CDR3 is TGTGCCAGCAGTTTAATTTGGGGTGGTGAGCAGTTCTTC.

The CDR3 region is CASSFRGQGESEQYF. DNA for the CDR3: TGTGCCAGCAGCTTCCGGGGACAGGGCGAGAGCGAGCAGTACTTC. The rearrangement links TRBV13 to TRBJ2-7; 9 bases agree with TRBD1. The CDR3 sequence is 15 residues long. V trimming: 3 bases; J trimming: 6 bases; junction bases outside the gene matches: 9. CDR1 is PRHDT and CDR2 is FYEKMQ in the germline V gene (reference sequence).